The entry below gives a single T cell receptor beta chain sequence along with its context. Ten or more counts support this clonotype. Its antigen is still unknown. No quality values exist for individual bases; no much larger clone is one base distant. This sample stems from a study of CD8 T cells in ankylosing spondylitis (dated by TCRdb to the late 2010s). Regarding the complete study: The study profiled T cell receptor beta repertoires in healthy donors and ankylosing spondylitis patients to find disease-linked TCR variants. The full study cohort comprised roughly 24 ankylosing spondylitis patients and about 110 healthy donors. Peripheral blood was sampled, and synovial fluid was also collected from ankylosing spondylitis patients. Findings and caveats that apply to the study as a whole: The disease-linked clones were reported as significantly enriched in matched synovial fluid samples from ankylosing spondylitis patients. In peripheral blood, the disease-linked clones were found at relatively low frequencies and had a CD8+ phenotype. A TCR beta motif made up of several highly homologous amino acid variants appeared to be characteristic of blood from ankylosing spondylitis patients. Some motif variants were previously reported in synovial fluid and blood of reactive arthritis patients, suggesting common disease-initiation mechanisms.

V is cut by 4 bases and J by 8 bases, and the space between the germline ends is 21 bases. The CDR3 measures 16 amino acids from cysteine to phenylalanine. Here the CDR3 DNA is all that survives: 48 bases in frame from base 1. For CDR1 and CDR2, the germline V gene lists SGHRS and YFSETQ. Sequencing used an Illumina HiSeq 2500. TCR beta libraries were prepared by quantitative 5'-RACE with molecular barcodes. On the study's bioinformatics: A new computational method, built on a probabilistic model of VDJ rearrangement, was used to identify disease-linked TCR variants. TCRdb cleaned the public reads at Q25 with fastp, built clones with MiXCR and kept in-frame beta chains. CDR3 protein duplicates are merged, each entry listing the most common genes and DNA. Here the V and J calls rest on TCRdb's processing, not on the authors' analysis. This sample has about 500,000 distinct CDR3 sequences in its table, and roughly 5.3% of those were observed once. Under 4.5% of the sample is held by the ten biggest clonotypes.

Sequenced: blood, either unsorted or a sorted T cell fraction (not recorded which). This TCR was sampled from a male donor with ankylosing spondylitis. The sequence links TRBV5-1 to TRBJ2-2; the best D guess is TRBD2, with 6 bases matching. The CDR3 protein sequence reads: CASSVAGTADVGELFF. The DNA sequence is TGCGCCAGCAGCGTGGCCGGGACTGCTGATGTGGGGGAGCTGTTTTTT.